Presented here are 14 T cell receptor beta chains from one specimen sequenced in a study of T cells in localized non-small cell lung cancer. Sequencing was performed with immunoSEQ multiplex PCR; in TCRdb, only in-frame clones are kept and a portion is missing. The data contain about 33,000 clones, 87% of them singletons. The sample was peripheral blood mononuclear cells, taken before any cancer treatment. The source of these receptors is a man aged 40 to 70 with stage III lung adenocarcinoma.

The V call is TRBV6-1, the J call TRBJ2-7; 7 bases line up with TRBD2. The V segment lost 3 bases and the J segment 0 bases; nucleotides outside the gene matches: 5. The length of the CDR3 is 15 residues. Looked up from germline, CDR1 is MNHNS and CDR2 is SASEGT. This CDR3 reads CASSEGGVNSYEQYF. The CDR3 DNA reads as TGTGCCAGCAGTGAGGGAGGGGTTAACTCCTACGAGCAGTACTTC.

V and J are TRBV6-6 and TRBJ1-2; 7 bases line up with TRBD1. The CDR3 sequence is 14 residues long. The germline CDR1 and CDR2 sequences are MNHNY and SVGAGI (reference sequence). Unmatched junction bases numbered 6, after V lost 2 bases and J lost 6 bases. Here the CDR3 reads CASSYLTGSDGYTF. CDR3 DNA: TGTGCCAGCAGTTACCTGACAGGGAGTGATGGCTACACCTTC.

The rearrangement joins TRBV19 to TRBJ1-3; D not certain. V lost 4 bases and J 5 bases, leaving 18 bases between the germline ends. The CDR3 totals 16 residues. From germline, CDR1 is LNHDA and CDR2 SQIVND (reference sequence). The CDR3 nucleotides are TGTGCCAGTAGTACCCTTTGGGGTACTGGGCGAAACACCATATATTTT. This sequence encodes CASSTLWGTGRNTIYF.

The chain has TRBV9 and TRBJ1-2; 10 bases line up with TRBD1. Looked up from germline, CDR1 is SGDLS and CDR2 is YYNGEE. The CDR3 extends over 16 amino acids. J lost 3 bases, V lost 2 bases, and 7 bases had no gene match. The DNA of the CDR3 is TGTGCCAGCAGCGTCGGCGGACAGGGGGGAGACTATGGCTACACCTTC. Translating gives CASSVGGQGGDYGYTF. Filled out from reference TRBV9 and TRBJ1-2, the complete variable domain reads DSGVTQTPKHLITATGQRVTLRCSPRSGDLSVYWYQQSLDQGLQFLIQYYNGEERAKGNILERFSAQQFPDLHSELNLSSLELGDSALYFCASSVGGQGGDYGYTFGSGTRLTVV.

The chain employs TRBV5-1 and TRBJ1-6, with unresolved D. V was trimmed by 0 bases and J by 5 bases, leaving 6 bases between them. The germline V gene encodes CDR1 SGHRS and CDR2 YFSETQ. This CDR3 comprises 14 residues. This CDR3 is CASSLDGDNSPLHF. In DNA form, the CDR3 reads TGCGCCAGCAGCTTGGACGGGGATAATTCACCCCTCCACTTT. Looking up the rest from reference TRBV5-1 and TRBJ1-6 gives the full variable domain: KAGVTQTPRYLIKTRGQQVTLSCSPISGHRSVSWYQQTPGQGLQFLFEYFSETQRNKGNFPGRFSGRQFSNSRSEMNVSTLELGDSALYLCASSLDGDNSPLHFGNGTRLTVT.

This clone has just a few counts. The V and J genes are TRBV2 and TRBJ2-7, with D perhaps matching TRBD1 (5 bases). The CDR3 is 13 amino acids. V lost 6 bases and J 2 bases, leaving 11 bases between the germline ends. Germline V gives CDR1 SNHLY, CDR2 FYNNEI. The CDR3 loop is CASSDSLPYEQYF. CDR3 bases: TGTGCCAGCAGCGACAGTTTACCCTACGAGCAGTACTTC.

The chain recombines TRBV5-4 with TRBJ2-3; 15 bases align to TRBD2. This CDR3 spans 17 amino acids. V dropped 2 bases and J dropped 7; count of bases not matched to a gene: 8. From germline, CDR1 is SGHNT and CDR2 YYREEE (reference sequence). The CDR3 sequence is CASSFGTSGGPGYTQYF. CDR3 DNA: TGTGCCAGCAGCTTCGGGACTAGCGGGGGGCCGGGGTATACGCAGTATTTT.

The chain combines TRBV4-3 with TRBJ1-2; D unresolved. V lost 0 bases to trimming and J lost 4 bases, with 9 bases between them. CDR1 LGHNA and CDR2 YSLEER come from the germline V gene. The CDR3 loop spans 14 amino acids. CDR3 DNA: TGCGCCAGCAGCCAAGATCCGAGTTTCTATGGCTACACCTTC. Protein sequence: CASSQDPSFYGYTF.

This sequence joins TRBV9 and TRBJ2-2; maybe TRBD1 (6 bases). V was cut by 0 bases and J by 1 base, with 13 bases left in between. Germline CDR1 reads SGDLS; CDR2 reads YYNGEE. The CDR3 is made up of 17 amino acids. CDR3 residues: CASSVGRGWKNTGELFF. CDR3 in DNA: TGTGCCAGCAGCGTAGGAAGGGGGTGGAAGAACACCGGGGAGCTGTTTTTT.

The chain is built from TRBV7-9 and TRBJ2-7; 8 bases map to TRBD2. V trimming: 5 bases; J trimming: 9 bases; junction bases outside the gene matches: 15. Germline V gives CDR1 SEHNR, CDR2 FQNEAQ (reference sequence). CDR3 length: 15 amino acids. DNA of the CDR3: TGTGCCAGCAGCCGGGGGGGCACCCCGAGGGTCGGGCAGTACTTC. It codes for CASSRGGTPRVGQYF.

The chain uses TRBV7-9 and TRBJ1-1; D is unresolved. V lost 3 bases, J lost 7 bases, and 12 bases lay in between. Germline loops: CDR1 SEHNR, CDR2 FQNEAQ (reference sequence). The length of the CDR3 is 13 residues. CDR3 in amino acids: CASSLGGIGEAFF. Written as DNA, the CDR3 is TGTGCCAGCAGCTTGGGAGGTATTGGTGAAGCTTTCTTT.

The rearrangement uses TRBV5-7 and TRBJ1-5, with 8 bases fitting TRBD1. TRBV5-7 is identified as an open reading frame with a role that is uncertain. The CDR3 spans 15 residues. The junction had 9 bases not matched to a gene; V was cut back by 7 bases and J by 3 bases. CDR3 in DNA: TGTGCCAGCCTTCGGACAGGGCCGAACAATCAGCCCCAGCATTTT. Protein sequence: CASLRTGPNNQPQHF.

The chain links TRBV18 to TRBJ2-1, with 14 bases lining up with TRBD2. Trimming removed 3 bases from V and 7 bases from J; junction bases left unmatched: 5. CDR1 is KGHSH, CDR2 LQKENI, per germline. This CDR3 has 16 amino acids. CDR3 protein: CASSPRTSGGMNEQFF. CDR3 nucleotides: TGTGCCAGCTCACCCCGGACTAGCGGGGGGATGAATGAGCAGTTCTTC. The whole variable domain, filled in from reference TRBV18 and TRBJ2-1, reads NAGVMQNPRHLVRRRGQEARLRCSPMKGHSHVYWYRQLPEEGLKFMVYLQKENIIDESGMPKERFSAEFPKEGPSILRIQQVVRGDSAAYFCASSPRTSGGMNEQFFGPGTRLTVL.

This rearrangement joins TRBV7-4 to TRBJ1-5; D may be TRBD1 (5 bases). CDR3 size: 17 residues. Trimming left V 1 base short and J 5 bases short, with 18 bases between. In germline, CDR1 is SGHVT, CDR2 SQSDAQ. In DNA form, the CDR3 reads TGTGCCAGCAGCTTAGTTAGGGGCAGGGTGTGGGATCAGCCCCAGCATTTT. This gives the protein CASSLVRGRVWDQPQHF. Full variable domain (remainder filled in from reference TRBV7-4 and TRBJ1-5): GAGVSQSPRYKVAKRGRDVALRCDSISGHVTLYWYRQTLGQGSEVLTYSQSDAQRDKSGRPSGRFSAERPERSVSTLKIQRTEQGDSAVYLCASSLVRGRVWDQPQHFGDGTRLSIL.